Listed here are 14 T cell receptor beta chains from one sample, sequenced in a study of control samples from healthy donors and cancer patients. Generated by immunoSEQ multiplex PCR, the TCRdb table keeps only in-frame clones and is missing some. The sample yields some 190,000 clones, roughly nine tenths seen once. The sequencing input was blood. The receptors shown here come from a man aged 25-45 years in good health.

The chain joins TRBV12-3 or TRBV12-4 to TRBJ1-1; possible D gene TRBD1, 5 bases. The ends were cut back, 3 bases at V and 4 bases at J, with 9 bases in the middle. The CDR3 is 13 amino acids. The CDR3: CASSLGGTTEAFF. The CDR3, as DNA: TGTGCCAGCAGTTTGGGGGGTACCACTGAAGCTTTCTTT.

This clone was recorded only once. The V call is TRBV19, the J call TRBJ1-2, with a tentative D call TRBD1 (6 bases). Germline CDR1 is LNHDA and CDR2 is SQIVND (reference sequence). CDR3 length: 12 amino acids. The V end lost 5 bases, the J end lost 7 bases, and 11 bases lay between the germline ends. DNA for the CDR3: TGTGCCAGTAGTCCCCCCAGGGGTGGCTACACCTTC. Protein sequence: CASSPPRGGYTF.

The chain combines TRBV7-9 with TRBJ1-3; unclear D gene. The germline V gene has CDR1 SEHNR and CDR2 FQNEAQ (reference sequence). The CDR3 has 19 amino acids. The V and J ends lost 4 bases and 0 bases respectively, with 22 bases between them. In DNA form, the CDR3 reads TGTGCCAGCAGCTCAGCGAGATATGGCAGGTTGTTCTCTGGAAACACCATATATTTT. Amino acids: CASSSARYGRLFSGNTIYF.

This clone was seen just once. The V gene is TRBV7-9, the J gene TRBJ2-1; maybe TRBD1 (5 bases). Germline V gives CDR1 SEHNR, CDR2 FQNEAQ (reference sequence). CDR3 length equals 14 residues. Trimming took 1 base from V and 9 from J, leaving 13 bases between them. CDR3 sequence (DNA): TGTGCCAGCAGCTTAGTCCAGGGTGGAACTGAGCAGTTCTTC. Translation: CASSLVQGGTEQFF. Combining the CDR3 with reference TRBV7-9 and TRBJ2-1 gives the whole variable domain DTGVSQNPRHKITKRGQNVTFRCDPISEHNRLYWYRQTLGQGPEFLTYFQNEAQLEKSRLLSDRFSAERPKGSFSTLEIQRTEQGDSAMYLCASSLVQGGTEQFFGPGTRLTVL.

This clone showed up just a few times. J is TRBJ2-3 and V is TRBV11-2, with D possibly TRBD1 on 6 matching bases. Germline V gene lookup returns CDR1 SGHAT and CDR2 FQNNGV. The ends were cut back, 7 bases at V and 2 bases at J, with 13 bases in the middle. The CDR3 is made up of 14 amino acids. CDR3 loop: CASKETGITDTQYF. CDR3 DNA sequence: TGTGCCAGCAAAGAGACAGGAATCACAGATACGCAGTATTTT. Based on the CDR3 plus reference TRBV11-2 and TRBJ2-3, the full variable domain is EAGVAQSPRYKIIEKRQSVAFWCNPISGHATLYWYQQILGQGPKLLIQFQNNGVVDDSQLPKDRFSAERLKGVDSTLKIQPAKLEDSAVYLCASKETGITDTQYFGPGTRLTVL.

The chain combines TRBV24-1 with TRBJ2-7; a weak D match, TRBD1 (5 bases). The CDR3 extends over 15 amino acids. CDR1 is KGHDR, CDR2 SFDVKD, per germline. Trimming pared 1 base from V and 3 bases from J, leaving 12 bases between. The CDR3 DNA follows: TGTGCCACCAGTGATTTCGTGTCAGGGAACTACGAGCAGTACTTC. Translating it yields CATSDFVSGNYEQYF.

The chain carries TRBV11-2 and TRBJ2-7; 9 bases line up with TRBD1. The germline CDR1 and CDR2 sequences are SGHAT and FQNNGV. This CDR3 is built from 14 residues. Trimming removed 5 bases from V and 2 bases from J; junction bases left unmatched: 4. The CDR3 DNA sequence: TGTGCCAGCAGCCCACGACAGGGGGCCTACGAGCAGTACTTC. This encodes CASSPRQGAYEQYF.

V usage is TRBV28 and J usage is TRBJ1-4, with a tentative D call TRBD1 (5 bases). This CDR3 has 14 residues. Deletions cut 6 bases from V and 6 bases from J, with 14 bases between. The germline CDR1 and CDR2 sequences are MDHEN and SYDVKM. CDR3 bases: TGTGCCAGCAGGCCGGGGCAGCCGGATGAAAAACTGTTTTTT. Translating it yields CASRPGQPDEKLFF.

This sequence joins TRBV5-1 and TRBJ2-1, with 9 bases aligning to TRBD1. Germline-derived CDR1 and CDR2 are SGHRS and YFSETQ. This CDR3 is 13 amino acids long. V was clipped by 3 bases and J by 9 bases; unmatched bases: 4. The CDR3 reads CASSSGQGSEQFF. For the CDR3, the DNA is TGCGCCAGCAGCTCAGGACAGGGGTCTGAGCAGTTCTTC.

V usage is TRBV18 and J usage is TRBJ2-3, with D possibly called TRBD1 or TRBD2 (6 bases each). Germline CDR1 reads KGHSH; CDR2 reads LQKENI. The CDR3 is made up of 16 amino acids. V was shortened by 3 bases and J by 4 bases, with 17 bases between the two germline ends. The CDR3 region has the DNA TGTGCCAGCTCACCTTCCGGGACTTACAGGGCAGATACGCAGTATTTT. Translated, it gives CASSPSGTYRADTQYF.

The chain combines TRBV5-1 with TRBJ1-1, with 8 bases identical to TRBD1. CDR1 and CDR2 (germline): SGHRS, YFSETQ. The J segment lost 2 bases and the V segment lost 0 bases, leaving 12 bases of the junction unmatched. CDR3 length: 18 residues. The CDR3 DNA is TGCGCCAGCAGCTTGGAAATGAGATTGACAGGGGCTAACACTGAAGCTTTCTTT. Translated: CASSLEMRLTGANTEAFF.

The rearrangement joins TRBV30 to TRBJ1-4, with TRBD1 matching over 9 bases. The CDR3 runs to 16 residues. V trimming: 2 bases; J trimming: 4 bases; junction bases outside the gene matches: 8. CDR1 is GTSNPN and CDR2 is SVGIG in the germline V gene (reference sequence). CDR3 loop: CAWSTGQGALNEKLFF. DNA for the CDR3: TGTGCCTGGAGTACGGGACAGGGCGCCCTTAATGAAAAACTGTTTTTT.

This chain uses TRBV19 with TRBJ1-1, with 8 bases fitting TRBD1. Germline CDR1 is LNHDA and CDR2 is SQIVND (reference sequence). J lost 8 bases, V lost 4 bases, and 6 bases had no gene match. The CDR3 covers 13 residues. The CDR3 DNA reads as TGTGCCAGTAGTACCCCCTGGGACAGGGAAGCTTTCTTT. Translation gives CASSTPWDREAFF.

CDR3 DNA sequence: TGCGCCAGCAGCCTTCAGGGGAATAATTCACCCCTCCACTTT. It yields the protein CASSLQGNNSPLHF. The chain recombines TRBV5-1 with TRBJ1-6; D is perhaps TRBD1 (6 bases). Trimming cost V 4 bases and J 5 bases, with 10 bases left between them. The CDR3 has 14 residues. CDR1 is SGHRS and CDR2 is YFSETQ in the germline V gene.